Below are 4 T cell receptor beta chains sequenced from a single sample in a study of T cell clonotyping in hematopoietic cell transplantation. Sequencing used immunoSEQ multiplex PCR; TCRdb keeps in-frame clones, though not all of them. The sample includes some 40,000 clones, 90% to 95% of them seen just once. The specimen was peripheral blood mononuclear cells. These receptors originate from a woman aged 45-65 years in good health. Some clones in this sample may be carry-over from other donors' samples.

This clone was found once. CDR3: CASTGRGNQPQHF. The CDR3 nucleotides are TGTGCCAGCACTGGACGGGGCAATCAGCCCCAGCATTTT. The chain links TRBV6-1 to TRBJ1-5; D is undetermined. This CDR3 has 13 residues. Germline V gene sequence: CDR1 MNHNS, CDR2 SASEGT. V lost 7 bases and J lost 2, with 9 bases in between.

The rearrangement links TRBV5-6 to TRBJ2-3; D not certain. V lost 4 bases and J lost 4, with 10 bases in between. Germline V gene data show CDR1 as SGHDT and CDR2 as YYEEEE. This CDR3 has 13 residues. CDR3 protein: CASSGGRSDTQYF. For the CDR3, the DNA is TGTGCCAGCAGCGGCGGTAGGTCAGATACGCAGTATTTT.

The chain recombines TRBV5-1 with TRBJ2-7; 10 nucleotides line up with TRBD1. The CDR3 is 16 amino acids. CDR1 and CDR2 from the germline V gene are SGHRS and YFSETQ. With 4 bases clipped from V and 2 bases from J, the junction kept 9 bases outside the gene matches. CDR3 DNA sequence: TGCGCCAGCAGCCCGGAGGGGACAGGGGACCCCTACGAGCAGTACTTC. Amino acids: CASSPEGTGDPYEQYF.

The chain joins TRBV6-1 to TRBJ2-5, with D uncertain. CDR1 and CDR2 from the germline V gene are MNHNS and SASEGT. V was shortened by 2 bases and J by 4 bases, with 8 bases between the two germline ends. The CDR3 runs to 13 residues. The CDR3 nucleotides are TGTGCCAGCAGTGAAAGTGGTCTAGAGACCCAGTACTTC. Encoded protein: CASSESGLETQYF.